This T cell receptor beta chain was observed in a study of blood T cell repertoires in COVID-19. Across the study: Collection of acute and convalescent COVID-19 samples took place in the United States, Italy and Spain. Nucleic acid was either cDNA or gDNA, and it came from T cells, B-cell-depleted T cells, or PBMCs.

Looked up from germline, CDR1 is DFQATT and CDR2 is SNEGSKA (reference sequence). The germline V and J ends were trimmed by 5 bases and 2 bases, with 5 bases remaining between them. The CDR3 contains 11 residues. In the original workflow: Scientists estimated how many nucleated cells there were by amplifying reference gene primers. Assay used: immunoSEQ multiplex PCR; TCRdb lists only in-frame clones, some missing. Clone size and the V and J calls come from that table; the DNA yielded D and trimming. The sample consists of 130,000 to 150,000 clones, about 87% of them appearing once. The receptor was derived from a woman aged 45-60 years with acute or convalescent COVID-19. Sequencing was done on a sample of peripheral blood. This chain connects TRBV20-1 to TRBJ2-3; D is undetermined. The CDR3, as DNA: TGCAGTGCTGAAGCCACAGATACGCAGTATTTT. It yields the protein CSAEATDTQYF.